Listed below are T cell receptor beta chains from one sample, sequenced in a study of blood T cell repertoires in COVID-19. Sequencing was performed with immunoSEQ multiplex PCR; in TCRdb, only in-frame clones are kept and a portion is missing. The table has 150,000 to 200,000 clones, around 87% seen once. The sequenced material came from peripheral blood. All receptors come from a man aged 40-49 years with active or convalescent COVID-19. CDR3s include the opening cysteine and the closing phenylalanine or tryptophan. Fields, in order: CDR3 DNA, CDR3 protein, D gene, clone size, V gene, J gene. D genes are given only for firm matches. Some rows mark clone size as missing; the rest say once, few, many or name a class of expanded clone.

CDR3 DNA: TGTGCCTGCCAGGCGGGACAGATGAACACTGAAGCTTTCTTT
CDR3 protein: CACQAGQMNTEAFF
D gene: TRBD1
clone size: NA
V gene: TRBV30
J gene: TRBJ1-1

CDR3 DNA: TGCGCCAGCAGCTTGGGACAGCAGAACTATGGCTACACCTTC
CDR3 protein: CASSLGQQNYGYTF
D gene: NA
clone size: NA
V gene: TRBV5-1
J gene: TRBJ1-2

CDR3 DNA: TGCAGCGTTGGGGGACATGAAGAGACCCAGTACTTC
CDR3 protein: CSVGGHEETQYF
D gene: NA
clone size: NA
V gene: TRBV29-1
J gene: TRBJ2-5

CDR3 DNA: TGTGCCAGCAGCACACAAACAGGGGGCTATGGCTACACCTTC
CDR3 protein: CASSTQTGGYGYTF
D gene: TRBD1
clone size: NA
V gene: TRBV9
J gene: TRBJ1-2

CDR3 DNA: TGTGCCAGTAGTAGGGGACTAGCGGGGGCGGGGGACATTCAGTACTTC
CDR3 protein: CASSRGLAGAGDIQYF
D gene: TRBD2
clone size: once
V gene: TRBV19
J gene: TRBJ2-4

CDR3 DNA: TGTGCCAGCAGCTTGTCTAGCGGCGGAACCGGGGAGCTGTTTTTT
CDR3 protein: CASSLSSGGTGELFF
D gene: TRBD2
clone size: once
V gene: TRBV5-4
J gene: TRBJ2-2

CDR3 DNA: TGTGCCAGCAGGAGGGAGAGCTATGGCTACACCTTC
CDR3 protein: CASRRESYGYTF
D gene: NA
clone size: NA
V gene: TRBV2
J gene: TRBJ1-2

CDR3 DNA: TGTGCCAGCAGTCACCGAGCGGGAACGCAGTATTTT
CDR3 protein: CASSHRAGTQYF
D gene: TRBD2
clone size: NA
V gene: TRBV27
J gene: TRBJ2-3

CDR3 DNA: TGTGCCAGCAGCTACACCCCGGGCTCTGGAAACACCATATATTTT
CDR3 protein: CASSYTPGSGNTIYF
D gene: NA
clone size: NA
V gene: TRBV6-5
J gene: TRBJ1-3

CDR3 DNA: TGTGCCAGTAGTATTTCCGGGGACAGGGCTCAGCCCCAGCATTTT
CDR3 protein: CASSISGDRAQPQHF
D gene: TRBD1
clone size: NA
V gene: TRBV19
J gene: TRBJ1-5

CDR3 DNA: TGTGCCAGCTCAGTAGAGACGGCGGATTGGCCCCAGCATTTT
CDR3 protein: CASSVETADWPQHF
D gene: NA
clone size: NA
V gene: TRBV18
J gene: TRBJ1-5

CDR3 DNA: TGTGCCAGCAGCCGGGAGACCCAGTACTTC
CDR3 protein: CASSRETQYF
D gene: NA
clone size: NA
V gene: TRBV2
J gene: TRBJ2-5

CDR3 DNA: TGTGCCAGCAGTTACTCAGTCAGAAATCAGCCCCAGCATTTT
CDR3 protein: CASSYSVRNQPQHF
D gene: NA
clone size: NA
V gene: TRBV6-2/TRBV6-3
J gene: TRBJ1-5

CDR3 DNA: TGTGCCCGTACAGGGGGCCGGGATGGCTACACCTTC
CDR3 protein: CARTGGRDGYTF
D gene: TRBD1
clone size: NA
V gene: TRBV2
J gene: TRBJ1-2

CDR3 DNA: TGTGCCAGTAGTATAGACGGGGGGTTTACTGAAGCTTTCTTT
CDR3 protein: CASSIDGGFTEAFF
D gene: NA
clone size: NA
V gene: TRBV19
J gene: TRBJ1-1

CDR3 DNA: TGTGCCACCAGCAACTCCCTAGCGGGGGGCACAGATACGCAGTATTTT
CDR3 protein: CATSNSLAGGTDTQYF
D gene: TRBD2
clone size: NA
V gene: TRBV15
J gene: TRBJ2-3

CDR3 DNA: TGTGCCAGCAGCCGGACAGGGGACGAGCAGTACTTC
CDR3 protein: CASSRTGDEQYF
D gene: TRBD1
clone size: NA
V gene: TRBV6-5
J gene: TRBJ2-7

CDR3 DNA: TGTGCCAGCAGTTTAGGTCGCCTCGGGGAGCAGTACTTC
CDR3 protein: CASSLGRLGEQYF
D gene: NA
clone size: NA
V gene: TRBV12-3/TRBV12-4
J gene: TRBJ2-7

CDR3 DNA: TGTGCCAGCAGCTTAGGAGCTAGCACAGATACGCAGTATTTT
CDR3 protein: CASSLGASTDTQYF
D gene: NA
clone size: NA
V gene: TRBV11-3
J gene: TRBJ2-3

CDR3 DNA: TGTGCCAGCAGCTTAAAGGGGCCGAACACTGAAGCTTTCTTT
CDR3 protein: CASSLKGPNTEAFF
D gene: NA
clone size: NA
V gene: TRBV7-9
J gene: TRBJ1-1

CDR3 DNA: TGTGCCAGCAGCGACAGCCCAGGGGACTACACCTTC
CDR3 protein: CASSDSPGDYTF
D gene: NA
clone size: NA
V gene: TRBV7-9
J gene: TRBJ1-2

CDR3 DNA: TGTGCCAGCAGCCAAGATTCAGGTCGCACTGAAGCTTTCTTT
CDR3 protein: CASSQDSGRTEAFF
D gene: NA
clone size: NA
V gene: TRBV4-2
J gene: TRBJ1-1

CDR3 DNA: TGTGCCAGCAGTTACGGGTGGACTGCCTACGAGCAGTACTTC
CDR3 protein: CASSYGWTAYEQYF
D gene: NA
clone size: NA
V gene: TRBV6-2/TRBV6-3
J gene: TRBJ2-7

CDR3 DNA: TGTGCCAGCAGCTTGGGAGGACAGGGGGCCGATAACTATGGCTACACCTTC
CDR3 protein: CASSLGGQGADNYGYTF
D gene: TRBD1
clone size: NA
V gene: TRBV5-6
J gene: TRBJ1-2

CDR3 DNA: TGTGCCAGCAGCTTAGATAGACAATCCGCGGGCTACACCTTC
CDR3 protein: CASSLDRQSAGYTF
D gene: NA
clone size: NA
V gene: TRBV7-8
J gene: TRBJ1-2

CDR3 DNA: TGCGCCAGCAGCTTGTCCGGGGGGAGAGAGTCACCCCTCCACTTT
CDR3 protein: CASSLSGGRESPLHF
D gene: NA
clone size: NA
V gene: TRBV5-1
J gene: TRBJ1-6

CDR3 DNA: TGCGCCAGCAGCCCTAGGGGGCCGGGAAAACTGTTTTTT
CDR3 protein: CASSPRGPGKLFF
D gene: TRBD1
clone size: few
V gene: TRBV5-1
J gene: TRBJ1-4

CDR3 DNA: TGCAGTGCTAGTCCCGAGCATGCAACTAATGAAAAACTGTTTTTT
CDR3 protein: CSASPEHATNEKLFF
D gene: NA
clone size: NA
V gene: TRBV20-1
J gene: TRBJ1-4

CDR3 DNA: TGTGCCAGCAGTGTTGGGAGCGGGGGGAACACCGGGGAGCTGTTTTTT
CDR3 protein: CASSVGSGGNTGELFF
D gene: TRBD2
clone size: NA
V gene: TRBV25-1
J gene: TRBJ2-2

CDR3 DNA: TGTGCCAGCAGCGGTATCAGGGGGAGGAAAAACATTCAGTACTTC
CDR3 protein: CASSGIRGRKNIQYF
D gene: NA
clone size: NA
V gene: TRBV11-2
J gene: TRBJ2-4

CDR3 DNA: TGCAGTGCTAGTGGGGGCCTCACAGATACGCAGTATTTT
CDR3 protein: CSASGGLTDTQYF
D gene: NA
clone size: NA
V gene: TRBV20-1
J gene: TRBJ2-3

CDR3 DNA: TGTGCCAGCAGTTACCAGGGCCTTAATTCACCCCTCCACTTT
CDR3 protein: CASSYQGLNSPLHF
D gene: NA
clone size: few
V gene: TRBV6-5
J gene: TRBJ1-6

CDR3 DNA: TGTGCCACCAGCAGAGCAGGATCTGGAAACACCATATATTTT
CDR3 protein: CATSRAGSGNTIYF
D gene: NA
clone size: NA
V gene: TRBV15
J gene: TRBJ1-3

CDR3 DNA: TGCGCCAGCAGCCCTACGGGACTAGCGGGGGGGCATTTAGATACGCAGTATTTT
CDR3 protein: CASSPTGLAGGHLDTQYF
D gene: TRBD2
clone size: NA
V gene: TRBV4-1
J gene: TRBJ2-3

CDR3 DNA: TGTGCCAGCAGTTCCCCGGAGGTTAACACTGAAGCTTTCTTT
CDR3 protein: CASSSPEVNTEAFF
D gene: NA
clone size: NA
V gene: TRBV27
J gene: TRBJ1-1

CDR3 DNA: TGTGCCAGCAATCCCCTAGGAGGTGGGGAAGATACGCAGTATTTT
CDR3 protein: CASNPLGGGEDTQYF
D gene: NA
clone size: NA
V gene: TRBV6-5
J gene: TRBJ2-3

CDR3 DNA: TGTGCCAGCAGCCCATTACCGGGACAGGGGTTGAACACTGAAGCTTTCTTT
CDR3 protein: CASSPLPGQGLNTEAFF
D gene: TRBD1
clone size: NA
V gene: TRBV3-1/TRBV3-2
J gene: TRBJ1-1

CDR3 DNA: TGTGCCAGCAGCTTGGGACAGGGGGCTTTGGACACCGGGGAGCTGTTTTTT
CDR3 protein: CASSLGQGALDTGELFF
D gene: TRBD1
clone size: NA
V gene: TRBV7-9
J gene: TRBJ2-2

CDR3 DNA: TGTGCCAGCAGTGAGCTAGGGGGCTACGGGGAGCTGTTTTTT
CDR3 protein: CASSELGGYGELFF
D gene: TRBD1
clone size: NA
V gene: TRBV2
J gene: TRBJ2-2

CDR3 DNA: TGCGCCAGCAGGACAGGTCAACGTTATAATTCACCCCTCCACTTT
CDR3 protein: CASRTGQRYNSPLHF
D gene: NA
clone size: NA
V gene: TRBV10-2
J gene: TRBJ1-6

CDR3 DNA: TGTGCCAGCAGCTTAGATACCGGCTACGAGCAGTACTTC
CDR3 protein: CASSLDTGYEQYF
D gene: NA
clone size: NA
V gene: TRBV7-9
J gene: TRBJ2-7